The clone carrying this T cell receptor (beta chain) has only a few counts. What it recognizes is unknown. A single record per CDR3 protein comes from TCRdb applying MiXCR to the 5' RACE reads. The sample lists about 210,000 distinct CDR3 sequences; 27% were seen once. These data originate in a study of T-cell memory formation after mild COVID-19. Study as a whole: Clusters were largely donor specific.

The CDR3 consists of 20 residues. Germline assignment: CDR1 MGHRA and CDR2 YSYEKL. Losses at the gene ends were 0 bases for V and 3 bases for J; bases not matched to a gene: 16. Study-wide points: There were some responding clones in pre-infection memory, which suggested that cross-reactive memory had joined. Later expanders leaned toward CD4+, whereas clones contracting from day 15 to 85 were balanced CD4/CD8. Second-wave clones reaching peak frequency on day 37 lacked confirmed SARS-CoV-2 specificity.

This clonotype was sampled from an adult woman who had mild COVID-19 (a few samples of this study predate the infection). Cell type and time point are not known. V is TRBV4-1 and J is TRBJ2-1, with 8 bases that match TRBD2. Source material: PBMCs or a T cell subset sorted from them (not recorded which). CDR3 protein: CASSQDRTGGLNGLYNEQFF. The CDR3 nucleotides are TGCGCCAGCAGCCAAGATAGGACGGGGGGGCTTAATGGTCTCTACAATGAGCAGTTCTTC.